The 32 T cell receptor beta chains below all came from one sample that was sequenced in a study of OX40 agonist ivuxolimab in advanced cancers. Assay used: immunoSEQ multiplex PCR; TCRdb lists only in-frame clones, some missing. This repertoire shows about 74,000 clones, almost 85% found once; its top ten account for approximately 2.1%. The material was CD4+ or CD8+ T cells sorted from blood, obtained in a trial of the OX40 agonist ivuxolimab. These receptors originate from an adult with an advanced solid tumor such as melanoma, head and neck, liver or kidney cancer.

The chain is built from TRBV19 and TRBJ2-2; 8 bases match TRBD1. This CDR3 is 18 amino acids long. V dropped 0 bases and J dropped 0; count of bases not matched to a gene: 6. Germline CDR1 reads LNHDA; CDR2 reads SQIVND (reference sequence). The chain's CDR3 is CASSIEDRADANTGELFF. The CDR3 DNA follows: TGTGCCAGTAGTATAGAGGACAGGGCGGACGCGAACACCGGGGAGCTGTTTTTT.

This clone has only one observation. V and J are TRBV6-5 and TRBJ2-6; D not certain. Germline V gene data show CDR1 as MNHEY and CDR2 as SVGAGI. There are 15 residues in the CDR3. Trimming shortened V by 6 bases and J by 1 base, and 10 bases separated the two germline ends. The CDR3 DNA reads TGTGCCAGCAGCCTCGACTCATCTGGGGCCAACGTCCTGACTTTC. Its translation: CASSLDSSGANVLTF.

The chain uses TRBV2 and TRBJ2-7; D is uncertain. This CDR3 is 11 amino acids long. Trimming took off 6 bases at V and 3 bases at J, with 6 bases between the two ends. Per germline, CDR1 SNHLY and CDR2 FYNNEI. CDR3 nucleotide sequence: TGTGCCAGCAGCGATTTCTACGAGCAGTACTTC. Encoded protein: CASSDFYEQYF.

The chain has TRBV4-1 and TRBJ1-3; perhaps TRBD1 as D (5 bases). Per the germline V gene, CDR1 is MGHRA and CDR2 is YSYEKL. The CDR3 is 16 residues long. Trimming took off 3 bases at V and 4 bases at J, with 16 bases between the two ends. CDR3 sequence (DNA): TGCGCCAGCAGCCAGAGGGAGGGGACTTGGGGAAACACCATATATTTT. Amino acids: CASSQREGTWGNTIYF.

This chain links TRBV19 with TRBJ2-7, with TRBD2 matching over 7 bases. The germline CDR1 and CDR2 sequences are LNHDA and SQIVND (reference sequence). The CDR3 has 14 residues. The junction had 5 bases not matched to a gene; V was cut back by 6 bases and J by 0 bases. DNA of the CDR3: TGTGCCAGTAGCCGCGGGAGACGCTCCTACGAGCAGTACTTC. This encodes CASSRGRRSYEQYF.

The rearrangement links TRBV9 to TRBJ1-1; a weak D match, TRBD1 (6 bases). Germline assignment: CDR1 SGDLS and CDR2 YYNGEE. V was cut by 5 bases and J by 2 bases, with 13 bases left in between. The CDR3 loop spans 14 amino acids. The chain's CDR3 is CASRPQGGNTEAFF. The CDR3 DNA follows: TGTGCCAGCAGACCACAGGGAGGTAACACTGAAGCTTTCTTT.

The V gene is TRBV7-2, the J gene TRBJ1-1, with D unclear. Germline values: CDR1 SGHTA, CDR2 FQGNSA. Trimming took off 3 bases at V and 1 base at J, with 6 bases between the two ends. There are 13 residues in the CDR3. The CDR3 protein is CASSFSANTEAFF. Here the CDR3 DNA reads TGTGCCAGCAGCTTTAGCGCGAACACTGAAGCTTTCTTT.

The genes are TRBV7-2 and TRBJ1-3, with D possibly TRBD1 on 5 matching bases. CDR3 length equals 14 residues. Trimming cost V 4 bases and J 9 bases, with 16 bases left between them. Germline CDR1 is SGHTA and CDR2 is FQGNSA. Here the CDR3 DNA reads TGTGCCAGCAGCTCCCGGGACCGCCTGAGCACCATATATTTT. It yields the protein CASSSRDRLSTIYF.

In DNA, the CDR3 is TGTGCCAGCAGCTTTAGCCGGGGTGGGTACGAGCAGTACTTC. It yields the protein CASSFSRGGYEQYF. The gene calls are TRBV7-9 and TRBJ2-7; perhaps TRBD2 as D (5 bases). The V gene's germline CDR1 is SEHNR and CDR2 FQNEAQ (reference sequence). Deletions cut 3 bases from V and 4 bases from J, with 13 bases between. The CDR3 runs 14 residues.

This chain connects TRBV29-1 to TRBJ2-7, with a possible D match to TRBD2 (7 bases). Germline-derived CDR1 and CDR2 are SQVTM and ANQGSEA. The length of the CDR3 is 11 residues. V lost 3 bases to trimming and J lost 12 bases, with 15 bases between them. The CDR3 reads CSVDVGRGLYF. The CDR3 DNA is TGCAGCGTTGACGTCGGGCGGGGGCTGTACTTC.

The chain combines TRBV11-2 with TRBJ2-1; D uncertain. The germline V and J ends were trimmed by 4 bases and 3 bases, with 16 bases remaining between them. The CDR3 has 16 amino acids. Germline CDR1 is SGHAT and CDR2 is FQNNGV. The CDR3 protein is CASSSQRQRVYNEQFF. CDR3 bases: TGTGCCAGCAGCTCACAGCGTCAGCGAGTCTACAATGAGCAGTTCTTC.

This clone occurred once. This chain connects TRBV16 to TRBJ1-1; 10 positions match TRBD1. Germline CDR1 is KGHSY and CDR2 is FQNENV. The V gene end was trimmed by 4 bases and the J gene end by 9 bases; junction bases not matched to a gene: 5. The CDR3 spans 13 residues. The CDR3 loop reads CASSLDRGLQAFF. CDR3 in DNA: TGTGCCAGCAGCCTTGACAGGGGGCTACAAGCTTTCTTT.

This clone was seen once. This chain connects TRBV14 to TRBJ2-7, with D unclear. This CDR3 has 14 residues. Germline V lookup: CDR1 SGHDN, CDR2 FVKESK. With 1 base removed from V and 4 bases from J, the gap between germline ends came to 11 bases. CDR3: CASSQGWGRYEQYF. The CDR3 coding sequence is TGTGCCAGCAGCCAAGGCTGGGGTCGGTACGAGCAGTACTTC.

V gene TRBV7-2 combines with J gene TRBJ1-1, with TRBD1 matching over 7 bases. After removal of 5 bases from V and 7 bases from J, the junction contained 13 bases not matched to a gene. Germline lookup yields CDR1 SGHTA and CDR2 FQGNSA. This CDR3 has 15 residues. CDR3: CASSVARDRVFEAFF. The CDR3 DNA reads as TGTGCCAGCAGCGTTGCGAGGGACAGAGTATTTGAAGCTTTCTTT.

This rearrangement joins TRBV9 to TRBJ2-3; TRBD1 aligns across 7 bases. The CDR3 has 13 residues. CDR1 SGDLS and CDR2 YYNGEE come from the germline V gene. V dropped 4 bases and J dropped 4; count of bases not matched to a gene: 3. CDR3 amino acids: CASSRGTADTQYF. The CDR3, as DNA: TGTGCCAGCAGCAGAGGGACAGCAGATACGCAGTATTTT. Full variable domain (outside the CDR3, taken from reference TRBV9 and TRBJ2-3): DSGVTQTPKHLITATGQRVTLRCSPRSGDLSVYWYQQSLDQGLQFLIQYYNGEERAKGNILERFSAQQFPDLHSELNLSSLELGDSALYFCASSRGTADTQYFGPGTRLTVL.

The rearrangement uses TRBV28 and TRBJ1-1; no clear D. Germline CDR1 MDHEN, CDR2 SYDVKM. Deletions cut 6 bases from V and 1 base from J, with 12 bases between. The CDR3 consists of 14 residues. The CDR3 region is CASRPGGANTEAFF. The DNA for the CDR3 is TGTGCCAGCAGGCCAGGTGGAGCGAACACTGAAGCTTTCTTT.

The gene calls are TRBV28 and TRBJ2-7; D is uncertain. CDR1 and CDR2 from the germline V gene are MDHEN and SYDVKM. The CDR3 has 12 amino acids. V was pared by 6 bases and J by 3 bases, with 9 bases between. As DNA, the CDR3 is TGTGCCAGCAGCTTTCTTCTCTACGAGCAGTACTTC. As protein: CASSFLLYEQYF.

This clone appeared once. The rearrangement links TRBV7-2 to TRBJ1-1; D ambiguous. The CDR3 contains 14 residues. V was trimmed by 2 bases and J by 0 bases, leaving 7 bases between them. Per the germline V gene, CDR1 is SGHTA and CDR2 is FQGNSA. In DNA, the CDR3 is TGTGCCAGCAGCTTAAGGAACCTGAACACTGAAGCTTTCTTT. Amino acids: CASSLRNLNTEAFF.

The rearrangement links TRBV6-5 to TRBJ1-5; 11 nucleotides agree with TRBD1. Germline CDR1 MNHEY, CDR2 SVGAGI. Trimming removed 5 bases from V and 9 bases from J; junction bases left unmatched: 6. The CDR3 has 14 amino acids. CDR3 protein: CASSRTGGKRPQHF. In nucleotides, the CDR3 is TGTGCCAGCAGTCGGACAGGGGGCAAGAGGCCCCAGCATTTT.

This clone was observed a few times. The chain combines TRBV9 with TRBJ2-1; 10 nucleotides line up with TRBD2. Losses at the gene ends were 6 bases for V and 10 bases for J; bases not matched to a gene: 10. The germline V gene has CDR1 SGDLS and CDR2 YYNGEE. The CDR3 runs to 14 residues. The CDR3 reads CASTGSGRLSEQFF. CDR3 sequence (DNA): TGTGCCAGCACAGGTAGCGGGAGGCTTAGCGAGCAGTTCTTC.

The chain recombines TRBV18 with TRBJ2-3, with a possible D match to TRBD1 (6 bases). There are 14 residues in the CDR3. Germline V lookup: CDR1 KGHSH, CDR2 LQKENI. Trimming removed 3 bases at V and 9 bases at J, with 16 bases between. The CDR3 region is CASSPSYREETQYF. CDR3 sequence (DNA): TGTGCCAGCTCACCTTCCTACAGGGAAGAGACGCAGTATTTT.

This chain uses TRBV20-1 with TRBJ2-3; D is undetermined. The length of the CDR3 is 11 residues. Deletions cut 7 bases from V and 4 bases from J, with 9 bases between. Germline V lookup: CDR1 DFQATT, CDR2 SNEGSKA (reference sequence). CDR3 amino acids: CSVVLPDTQYF. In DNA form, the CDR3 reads TGCAGTGTCGTACTCCCAGATACGCAGTATTTT.

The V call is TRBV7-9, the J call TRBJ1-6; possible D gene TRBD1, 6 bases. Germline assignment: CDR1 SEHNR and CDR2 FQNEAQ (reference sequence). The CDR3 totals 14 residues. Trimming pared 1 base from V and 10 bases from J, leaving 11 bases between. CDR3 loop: CASSLVAGVSPLHF. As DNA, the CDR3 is TGTGCCAGCAGCTTAGTAGCAGGGGTCTCACCCCTCCACTTT. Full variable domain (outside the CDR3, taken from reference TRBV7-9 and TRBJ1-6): DTGVSQNPRHKITKRGQNVTFRCDPISEHNRLYWYRQTLGQGPEFLTYFQNEAQLEKSRLLSDRFSAERPKGSFSTLEIQRTEQGDSAMYLCASSLVAGVSPLHFGNGTRLTVT.

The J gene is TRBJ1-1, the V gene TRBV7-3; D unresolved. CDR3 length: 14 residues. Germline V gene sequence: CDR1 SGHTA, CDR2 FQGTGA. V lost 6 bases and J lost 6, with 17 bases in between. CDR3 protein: CASRPYGVIPEAFF. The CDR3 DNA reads TGTGCCAGCAGACCCTACGGGGTAATACCTGAAGCTTTCTTT. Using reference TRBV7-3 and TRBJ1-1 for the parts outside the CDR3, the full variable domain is GAGVSQTPSNKVTEKGKYVELRCDPISGHTALYWYRQSLGQGPEFLIYFQGTGAADDSGLPNDRFFAVRPEGSVSTLKIQRTERGDSAVYLCASRPYGVIPEAFFGQGTRLTVV.

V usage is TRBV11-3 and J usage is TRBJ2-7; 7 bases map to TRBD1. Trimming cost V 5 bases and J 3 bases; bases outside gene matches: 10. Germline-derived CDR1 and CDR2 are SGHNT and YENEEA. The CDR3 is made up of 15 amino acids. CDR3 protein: CASSDNRGMGYEQYF. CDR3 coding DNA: TGTGCCAGCAGCGACAACAGGGGAATGGGCTACGAGCAGTACTTC.

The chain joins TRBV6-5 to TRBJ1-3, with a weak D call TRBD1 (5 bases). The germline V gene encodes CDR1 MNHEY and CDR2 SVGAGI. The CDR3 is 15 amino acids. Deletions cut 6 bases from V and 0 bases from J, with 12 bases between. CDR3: CASSQGVGSGNTIYF. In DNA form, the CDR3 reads TGTGCCAGCAGCCAAGGGGTGGGCTCTGGAAACACCATATATTTT.

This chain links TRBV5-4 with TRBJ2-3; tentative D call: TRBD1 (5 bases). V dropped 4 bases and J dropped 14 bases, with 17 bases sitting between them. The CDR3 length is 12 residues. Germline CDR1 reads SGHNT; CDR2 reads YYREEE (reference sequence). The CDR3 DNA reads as TGTGCCAGCAGCCAGGACACTCTCACGGTGTATTTT. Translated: CASSQDTLTVYF.

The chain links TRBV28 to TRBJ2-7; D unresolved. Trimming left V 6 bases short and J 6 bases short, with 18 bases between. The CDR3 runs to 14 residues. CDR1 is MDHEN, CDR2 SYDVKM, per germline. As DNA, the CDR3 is TGTGCCAGCAGGCGGACGGCCCCTTTGGGCGAGCAGTACTTC. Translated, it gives CASRRTAPLGEQYF.

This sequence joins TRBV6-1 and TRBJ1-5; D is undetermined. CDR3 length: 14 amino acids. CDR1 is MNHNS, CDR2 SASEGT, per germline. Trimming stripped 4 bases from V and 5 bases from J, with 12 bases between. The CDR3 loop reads CASSGYRADQPQHF. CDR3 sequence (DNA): TGTGCCAGCAGTGGTTACAGAGCCGATCAGCCCCAGCATTTT.

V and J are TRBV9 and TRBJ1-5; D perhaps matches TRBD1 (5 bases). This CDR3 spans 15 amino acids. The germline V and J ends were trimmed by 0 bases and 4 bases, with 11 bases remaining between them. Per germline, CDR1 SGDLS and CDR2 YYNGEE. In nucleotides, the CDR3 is TGTGCCAGCAGCGTAGGAACAGGACAAAATCAGCCCCAGCATTTT. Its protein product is CASSVGTGQNQPQHF.

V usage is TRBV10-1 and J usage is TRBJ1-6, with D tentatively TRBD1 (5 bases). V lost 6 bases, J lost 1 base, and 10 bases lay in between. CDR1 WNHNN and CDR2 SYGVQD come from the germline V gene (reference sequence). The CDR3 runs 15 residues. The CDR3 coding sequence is TGCGCCAGCAGGAGGGGAAAGTCCTATAATTCACCCCTCCACTTT. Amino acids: CASRRGKSYNSPLHF.

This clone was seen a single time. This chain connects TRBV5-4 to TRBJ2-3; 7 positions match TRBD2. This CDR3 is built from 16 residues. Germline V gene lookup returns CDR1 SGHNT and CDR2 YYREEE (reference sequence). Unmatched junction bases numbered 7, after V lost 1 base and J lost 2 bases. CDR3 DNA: TGTGCCAGCAGCTTGATCCCCGGGGGGTCCACAGATACGCAGTATTTT. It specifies CASSLIPGGSTDTQYF.